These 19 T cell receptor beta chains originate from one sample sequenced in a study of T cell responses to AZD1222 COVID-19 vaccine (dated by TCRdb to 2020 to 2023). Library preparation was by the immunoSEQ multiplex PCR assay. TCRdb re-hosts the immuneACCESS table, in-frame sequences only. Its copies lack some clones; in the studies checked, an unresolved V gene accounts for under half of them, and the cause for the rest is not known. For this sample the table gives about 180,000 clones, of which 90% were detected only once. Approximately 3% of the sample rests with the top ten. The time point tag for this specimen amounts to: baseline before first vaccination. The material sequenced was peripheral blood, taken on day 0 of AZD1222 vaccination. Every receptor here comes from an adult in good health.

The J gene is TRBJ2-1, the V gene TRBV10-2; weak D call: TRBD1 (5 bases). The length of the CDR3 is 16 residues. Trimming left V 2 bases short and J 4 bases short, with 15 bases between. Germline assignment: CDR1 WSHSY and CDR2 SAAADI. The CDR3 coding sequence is TGCGCCAGCAGTGAGACAGGCCTTGCTCCTTACAATGAGCAGTTCTTC. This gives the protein CASSETGLAPYNEQFF.

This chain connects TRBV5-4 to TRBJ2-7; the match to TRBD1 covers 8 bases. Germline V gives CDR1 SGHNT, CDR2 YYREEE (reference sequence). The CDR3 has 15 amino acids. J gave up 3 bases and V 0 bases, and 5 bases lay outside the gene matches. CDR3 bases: TGTGCCAGCAGCTTGGCGGGACAGGCACGCTACGAGCAGTACTTC. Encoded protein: CASSLAGQARYEQYF. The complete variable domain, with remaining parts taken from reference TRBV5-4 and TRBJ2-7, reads ETGVTQSPTHLIKTRGQQVTLRCSSQSGHNTVSWYQQALGQGPQFIFQYYREEENGRGNFPPRFSGLQFPNYSSELNVNALELDDSALYLCASSLAGQARYEQYFGPGTRLTVT.

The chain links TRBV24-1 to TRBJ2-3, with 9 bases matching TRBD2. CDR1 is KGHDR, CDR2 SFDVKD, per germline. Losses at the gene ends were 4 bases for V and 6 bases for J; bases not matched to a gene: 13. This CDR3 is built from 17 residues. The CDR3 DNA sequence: TGTGCCACCAGTGACAAGCCCCAAGCGGGGGGCCAGGATACGCAGTATTTT. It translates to CATSDKPQAGGQDTQYF.

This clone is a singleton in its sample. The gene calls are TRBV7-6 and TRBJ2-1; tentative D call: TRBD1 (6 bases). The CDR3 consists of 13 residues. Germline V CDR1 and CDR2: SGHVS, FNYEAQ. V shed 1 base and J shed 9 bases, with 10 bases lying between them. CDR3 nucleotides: TGTGCCAGCAGCTTAGATCTAGGGGGTGAGCAGTTCTTC. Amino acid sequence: CASSLDLGGEQFF.

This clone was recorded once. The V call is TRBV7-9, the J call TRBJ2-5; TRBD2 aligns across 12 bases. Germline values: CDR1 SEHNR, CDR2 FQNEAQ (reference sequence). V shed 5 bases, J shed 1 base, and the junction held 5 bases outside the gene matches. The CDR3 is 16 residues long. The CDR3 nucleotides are TGTGCCAGCAGCCCACTAGCGGGGGGCTCCCAAGAGACCCAGTACTTC. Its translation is CASSPLAGGSQETQYF.

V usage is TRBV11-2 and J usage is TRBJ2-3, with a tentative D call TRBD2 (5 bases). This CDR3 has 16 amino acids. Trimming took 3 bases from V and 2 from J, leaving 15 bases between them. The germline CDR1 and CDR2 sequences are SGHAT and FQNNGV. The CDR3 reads CASSFISGLNTDTQYF. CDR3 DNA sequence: TGTGCCAGCAGCTTTATCAGCGGACTGAACACAGATACGCAGTATTTT.

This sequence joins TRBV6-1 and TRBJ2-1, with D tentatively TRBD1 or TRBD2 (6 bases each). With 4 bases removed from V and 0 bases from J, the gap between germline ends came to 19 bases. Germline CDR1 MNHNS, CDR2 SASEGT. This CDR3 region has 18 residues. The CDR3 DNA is TGTGCCAGCAGTGCTCTGGTTGAGGGGGGATCCTCCTACAATGAGCAGTTCTTC. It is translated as CASSALVEGGSSYNEQFF.

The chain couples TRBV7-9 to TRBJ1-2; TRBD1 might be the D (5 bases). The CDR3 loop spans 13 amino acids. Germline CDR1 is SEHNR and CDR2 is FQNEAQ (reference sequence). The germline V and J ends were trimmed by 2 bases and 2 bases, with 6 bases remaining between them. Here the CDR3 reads CASSLPGNYGYTF. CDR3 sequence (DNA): TGTGCCAGCAGCTTACCAGGGAACTATGGCTACACCTTC. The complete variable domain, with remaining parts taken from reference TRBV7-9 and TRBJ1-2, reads DTGVSQNPRHKITKRGQNVTFRCDPISEHNRLYWYRQTLGQGPEFLTYFQNEAQLEKSRLLSDRFSAERPKGSFSTLEIQRTEQGDSAMYLCASSLPGNYGYTFGSGTRLTVV.

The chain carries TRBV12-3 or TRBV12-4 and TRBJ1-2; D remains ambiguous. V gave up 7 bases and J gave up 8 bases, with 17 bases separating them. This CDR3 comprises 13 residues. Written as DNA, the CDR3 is TGTGCCAGCACCCCCGCGGGAGTAGGCGGCTACACCTTC. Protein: CASTPAGVGGYTF.

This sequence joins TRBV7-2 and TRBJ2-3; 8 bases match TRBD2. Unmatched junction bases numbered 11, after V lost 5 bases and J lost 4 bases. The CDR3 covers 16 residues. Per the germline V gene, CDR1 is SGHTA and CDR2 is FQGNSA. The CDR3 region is CASSVLAGGAPDTQYF. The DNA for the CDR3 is TGTGCCAGCAGCGTCCTTGCCGGGGGGGCGCCAGATACGCAGTATTTT.

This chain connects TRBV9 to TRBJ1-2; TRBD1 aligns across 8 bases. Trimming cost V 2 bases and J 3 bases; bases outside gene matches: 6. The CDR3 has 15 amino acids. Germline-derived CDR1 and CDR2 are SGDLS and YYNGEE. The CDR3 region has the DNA TGTGCCAGCAGCGTGTTGCAGGGGGCGGACTATGGCTACACCTTC. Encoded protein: CASSVLQGADYGYTF.

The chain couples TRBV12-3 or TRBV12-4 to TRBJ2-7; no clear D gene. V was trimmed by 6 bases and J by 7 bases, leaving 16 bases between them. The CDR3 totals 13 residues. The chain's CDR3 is CASSYLEFGEQYF. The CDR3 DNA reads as TGTGCCAGCAGCTACCTTGAGTTCGGGGAGCAGTACTTC.

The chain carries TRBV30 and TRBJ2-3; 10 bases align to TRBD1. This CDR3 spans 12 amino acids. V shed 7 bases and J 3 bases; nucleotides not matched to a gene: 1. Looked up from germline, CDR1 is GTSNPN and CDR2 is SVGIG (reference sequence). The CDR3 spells CASDRGTDTQYF. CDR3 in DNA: TGTGCCTCGGACAGGGGGACAGATACGCAGTATTTT.

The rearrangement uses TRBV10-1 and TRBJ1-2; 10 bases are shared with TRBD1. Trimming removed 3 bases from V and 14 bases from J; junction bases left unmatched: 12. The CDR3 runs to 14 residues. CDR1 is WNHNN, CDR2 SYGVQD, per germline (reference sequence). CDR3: CASSDRDRGPPCTF. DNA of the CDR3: TGCGCCAGCAGTGATCGGGACAGGGGCCCCCCGTGTACCTTC.

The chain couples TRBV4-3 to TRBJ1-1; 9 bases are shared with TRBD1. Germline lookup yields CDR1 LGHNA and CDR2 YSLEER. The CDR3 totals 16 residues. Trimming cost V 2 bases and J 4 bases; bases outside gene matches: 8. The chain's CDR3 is CASSQRQGQGITEAFF. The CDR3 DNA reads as TGCGCCAGCAGCCAACGTCAGGGACAGGGAATCACTGAAGCTTTCTTT.

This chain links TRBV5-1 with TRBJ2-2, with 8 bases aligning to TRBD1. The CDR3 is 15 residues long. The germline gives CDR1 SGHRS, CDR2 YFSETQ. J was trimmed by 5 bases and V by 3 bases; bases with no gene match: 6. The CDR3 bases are TGCGCCAGCAGCTCGGACAGGGTGGGGACCGGGGAGCTGTTTTTT. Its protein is CASSSDRVGTGELFF.

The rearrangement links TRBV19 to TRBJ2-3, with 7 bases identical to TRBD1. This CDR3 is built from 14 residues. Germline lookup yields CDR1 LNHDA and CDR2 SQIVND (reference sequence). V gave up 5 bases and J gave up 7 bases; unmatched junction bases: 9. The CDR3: CASSASSTGNTQYF. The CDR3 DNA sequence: TGTGCCAGTAGTGCGTCCTCGACAGGGAATACGCAGTATTTT.

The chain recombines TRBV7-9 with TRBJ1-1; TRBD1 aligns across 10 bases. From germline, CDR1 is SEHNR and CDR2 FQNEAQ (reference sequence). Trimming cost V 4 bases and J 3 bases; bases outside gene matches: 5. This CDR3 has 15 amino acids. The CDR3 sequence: CASSSRGTGDTEAFF. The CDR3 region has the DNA TGTGCCAGCAGCTCTAGGGGGACAGGGGACACTGAAGCTTTCTTT.

CDR3 residues: CASSLAGQGEFNEQFF. Written as DNA, the CDR3 is TGCGCCAGCAGCTTGGCTGGACAGGGGGAGTTCAATGAGCAGTTCTTC. The chain employs TRBV5-1 and TRBJ2-1, with 10 bases fitting TRBD1. This CDR3 contains 16 residues. With V trimmed by 0 bases and J by 6 bases, 6 bases remained unmatched. Per the germline V gene, CDR1 is SGHRS and CDR2 is YFSETQ.